Below, 28 T cell receptor beta chains from the same sample are listed, as sequenced in a study of blood T cells in healthy people across ages. The second PCR ran roughly 7 to 12 cycles with a sample-barcoded 5' primer and J-beta primers. TCRdb analysed the 5' RACE reads with MiXCR anew, one entry per CDR3 protein. The sample lists 660,000 or so distinct CDR3 sequences; roughly three fifths were seen once. Material for sequencing was blood. The receptors were sampled from a man aged 55 to 70 in good health.

The chain is built from TRBV21-1 and TRBJ1-2. TRBV21-1 is classified as a pseudogene. The CDR3 is made up of 10 amino acids. CDR3 region: CASSKRGYTF. In DNA, the CDR3 is TGTGCCAGCAGCAAGAGGGGCTACACCTTC.

The rearrangement uses TRBV7-6 and TRBJ2-5, with D perhaps TRBD1 or TRBD2 (5 bases each). Trimming removed 5 bases at V and 5 bases at J, with 21 bases between. This CDR3 has 16 residues. In germline, CDR1 is SGHVS, CDR2 FNYEAQ. This CDR3 is CASSLGALGRGETQYF. The CDR3 bases are TGTGCCAGCAGCCTAGGGGCCCTAGGTAGAGGGGAGACCCAGTACTTC. Variable domain in full (rest from reference TRBV7-6 and TRBJ2-5): GAGVSQSPRYKVTKRGQDVALRCDPISGHVSLYWYRQALGQGPEFLTYFNYEAQQDKSGLPNDRFSAERPEGSISTLTIQRTEQRDSAMYRCASSLGALGRGETQYFGPGTRLLVL.

CDR3 DNA: TGCAGTGCCGGGGGAACAGAGACCCAGTACTTC. Protein product: CSAGGTETQYF. The genes are TRBV20-1 and TRBJ2-5, with D possibly TRBD2 on 6 matching bases. Germline CDR1 and CDR2: DFQATT and SNEGSKA (reference sequence). The length of the CDR3 is 11 residues. Trimming took 6 bases from V and 4 from J, leaving 9 bases between them.

Remarks on this clonotype: At one end the junction does not follow the germline gene, possibly because of a read error. This rearrangement joins TRBV20-1 to TRBJ2-1; D not certain. CDR1 is DFQATT and CDR2 is SNEGSKA in the germline V gene (reference sequence). This CDR3 has 12 residues. The CDR3 loop is CSAGLRYNKQFF. The CDR3 DNA follows: TGCAGTGCTGGCCTGAGATACAATAAGCAGTTCTTC.

The chain combines TRBV2 with TRBJ1-1; D is ambiguous. Per the germline V gene, CDR1 is SNHLY and CDR2 is FYNNEI. V lost 7 bases, J lost 1 base, and 10 bases lay in between. The CDR3 spans 13 residues. Written as DNA, the CDR3 is TGTGCCAGCACCACAATCTCGAACACTGAAGCTTTCTTT. Its translation is CASTTISNTEAFF.

The chain recombines TRBV27 with TRBJ2-3, with D unclear. Trimming removed 6 bases from V and 8 bases from J, with 9 bases in between. The CDR3 totals 11 residues. CDR1 is MNHEY, CDR2 SMNVEV, per germline (reference sequence). The CDR3 DNA follows: TGTGCCAGCAGGACTTCCGTTACGCAGTATTTT. Its protein product is CASRTSVTQYF.

This clonotype has just a few counts. V and J are TRBV6-5 and TRBJ2-6, with D unresolved. Germline loops: CDR1 MNHEY, CDR2 SVGAGI. Trimming cost V 2 bases and J 5 bases, with 7 bases left between them. The CDR3 totals 14 residues. The DNA for the CDR3 is TGTGCCAGCAGTTACAGAGACTGGGCCAACGTCCTGACTTTC. Protein sequence: CASSYRDWANVLTF.

There are many counts of this clonotype. This chain uses TRBV4-2 with TRBJ2-7; 7 nucleotides match TRBD1. The CDR3 is 15 amino acids. V shed 1 base and J 2 bases; nucleotides not matched to a gene: 5. CDR1 and CDR2 from the germline V gene are LGHNA and YNFKEQ. CDR3: CASSQGTGYTYEQYF. The CDR3 DNA sequence: TGTGCCAGCAGCCAAGGGACAGGCTATACCTACGAGCAGTACTTC.

The rearrangement links TRBV12-3 or TRBV12-4 to TRBJ1-2; D is uncertain. This CDR3 has 16 amino acids. Trimming took 10 bases from V and 0 from J, leaving 21 bases between them. The CDR3 DNA follows: TGTGCCACCTTCGGCCCAAGACGGGCAGCTAACTATGGCTACACCTTC. This translates into CATFGPRRAANYGYTF.

J is TRBJ1-6 and V is TRBV4-1; D not resolved. Trimming cost V 5 bases and J 5 bases, with 19 bases left between them. The length of the CDR3 is 17 residues. Germline V lookup: CDR1 MGHRA, CDR2 YSYEKL. CDR3 DNA: TGCGCCAGCAGCATCAATATACGGCCGAACAATAATTCACCCCTCCACTTT. It encodes CASSINIRPNNNSPLHF.

To note about this clonotype: Compared with germline, one end of the junction differs, possibly owing to a read error. The chain links TRBV28 to TRBJ2-5, with D possibly TRBD2 on 6 matching bases. CDR1 and CDR2 (germline): MDHEN, SYDVKM. This CDR3 is built from 13 residues. CDR3 DNA: TGTGCCAGCAGTGTATGGAGGGGAGAGACCCAGTACTTC. Amino acids: CASSVWRGETQYF.

This clonotype turned up a few times. The J gene is TRBJ2-3, the V gene TRBV9; no reliable D call. V gave up 0 bases and J gave up 5 bases, with 10 bases separating them. CDR1 is SGDLS, CDR2 YYNGEE, per germline. The CDR3 length is 14 residues. The CDR3 nucleotides are TGTGCCAGCAGCGTAGAAGGATATGGAGATACGCAGTATTTT. Its translation is CASSVEGYGDTQYF. Full variable domain (rest looked up from reference TRBV9 and TRBJ2-3): DSGVTQTPKHLITATGQRVTLRCSPRSGDLSVYWYQQSLDQGLQFLIQYYNGEERAKGNILERFSAQQFPDLHSELNLSSLELGDSALYFCASSVEGYGDTQYFGPGTRLTVL.

This clonotype was observed once. The J gene is TRBJ2-7, the V gene TRBV10-3; unclear D gene. The better agreement between TRBJ2-5 and the DNA end casts doubt on the J call. This CDR3 is built from 15 residues. From germline, CDR1 is ENHRY and CDR2 SYGVKD. DNA for the CDR3: TGTGCCATCAGTGGTTCACATTCCGTAAAGGAGACCCAGTACTTC. Translated, it gives CAISGSHSVKETQYF.

In this sample, this clonotype turned up a few times. The V call is TRBV12-3 or TRBV12-4, the J call TRBJ2-7; D unresolved. The CDR3 has 14 residues. The V and J ends lost 6 bases and 3 bases respectively, with 15 bases between them. In DNA form, the CDR3 reads TGTGCCAGCAGCCCCGTACCGACGGACTACGAGCAGTACTTC. Translating gives CASSPVPTDYEQYF.

The rearrangement joins TRBV20-1 to TRBJ1-1, with 11 nucleotides matching TRBD1. CDR1 and CDR2 (germline): DFQATT, SNEGSKA (reference sequence). V was clipped by 1 base and J by 8 bases; unmatched bases: 6. The length of the CDR3 is 14 residues. The DNA of the CDR3 is TGCAGTGCTAGAGCTCCCGGACAGGGGGCAGAAGCTTTCTTT. Amino acids: CSARAPGQGAEAFF.

The V gene is TRBV29-1, the J gene TRBJ2-7, with unresolved D. Germline CDR1 reads SQVTM; CDR2 reads ANQGSEA. Trimming shortened V by 4 bases and J by 0 bases, and 7 bases separated the two germline ends. The length of the CDR3 is 12 residues. The CDR3 DNA is TGCAGCGTTGGGGTCTCCTCCTACGAGCAGTACTTC. Translated: CSVGVSSYEQYF.

The table lists this clonotype with a few counts. The chain recombines TRBV29-1 with TRBJ2-1; D remains unclear. Trimming shortened V by 3 bases and J by 9 bases, and 9 bases separated the two germline ends. CDR3 length: 11 amino acids. From germline, CDR1 is SQVTM and CDR2 ANQGSEA. This chain's CDR3 is CSVEVGSEQFF. The CDR3 bases are TGCAGCGTTGAGGTCGGAAGTGAGCAGTTCTTC.

The J gene is TRBJ2-5, the V gene TRBV6-5, with D tentatively TRBD1 (8 bases). Deletions cut 0 bases from V and 4 bases from J, with 12 bases between. The germline V gene encodes CDR1 MNHEY and CDR2 SVGAGI. This CDR3 has 15 residues. The CDR3 protein is CASSYSYRGGETQYF. CDR3 sequence (DNA): TGTGCCAGCAGTTACTCGTACAGGGGGGGAGAGACCCAGTACTTC.

This chain links TRBV10-3 with TRBJ1-1; 8 bases fit TRBD1. Germline loops: CDR1 ENHRY, CDR2 SYGVKD. The V gene end was trimmed by 3 bases and the J gene end by 5 bases; junction bases not matched to a gene: 5. The CDR3 consists of 14 residues. The CDR3 loop reads CAISDTGGETEAFF. CDR3 DNA sequence: TGTGCCATCAGTGACACAGGGGGGGAAACTGAAGCTTTCTTT.

The chain links TRBV6-2 or TRBV6-3 to TRBJ2-6; no definite D call. The CDR3 totals 15 residues. Per the germline V gene, CDR1 is MNHEY and CDR2 is SVGEGT. Trimming stripped 5 bases from V and 4 bases from J, with 12 bases between. CDR3 amino acids: CASSPGLEGANVLTF. Here the CDR3 DNA reads TGTGCCAGCAGTCCCGGGTTAGAAGGGGCCAACGTCCTGACTTTC.

The chain has TRBV24-1 and TRBJ2-1; a weak D match, TRBD2 (5 bases). Trimming took off 9 bases at V and 8 bases at J, with 10 bases between the two ends. CDR3 length equals 11 residues. Germline V gives CDR1 KGHDR, CDR2 SFDVKD. This chain's CDR3 is CATAYSDEQFF. As DNA, the CDR3 is TGTGCCACCGCGTATAGCGATGAGCAGTTCTTC.

The chain has TRBV9 and TRBJ2-2; tentative D call: TRBD2 (6 bases). Looked up from germline, CDR1 is SGDLS and CDR2 is YYNGEE. Trimming pared 0 bases from V and 6 bases from J, leaving 12 bases between. This CDR3 region has 15 residues. CDR3 coding DNA: TGTGCCAGCAGCGTAGGACAGTTAGCGGCCGGGGAGCTGTTTTTT. Amino acids: CASSVGQLAAGELFF.

This sequence joins TRBV20-1 and TRBJ2-1; a possible D gene is TRBD2 (6 bases). The CDR3 is made up of 13 amino acids. Germline CDR1 and CDR2: DFQATT and SNEGSKA (reference sequence). Trimming shortened V by 5 bases and J by 2 bases, and 10 bases separated the two germline ends. This CDR3 reads CSAAGLTYNEQFF. The CDR3, as DNA: TGCAGTGCTGCGGGACTCACCTACAATGAGCAGTTCTTC.

A few counts support this clonotype. The chain employs TRBV6-2 or TRBV6-3 and TRBJ2-4; tentative D call: TRBD1 (5 bases). CDR3 length: 14 residues. V was cut by 0 bases and J by 6 bases, with 9 bases left in between. Looked up from germline, CDR1 is MNHEY and CDR2 is SVGEGT. The CDR3 region is CASSYSGHANIQYF. In nucleotides, the CDR3 is TGTGCCAGCAGTTACTCCGGACACGCAAACATTCAGTACTTC.

This clonotype was detected only a few times. This CDR3 reads CATAPSGGNYGYTF. DNA for the CDR3: TGTGCCACAGCCCCTAGTGGGGGGAACTATGGCTACACCTTC. This chain joins TRBV12-3 or TRBV12-4 and TRBJ1-2; TRBD1 is a possible D gene (5 bases). The V end was cut by 10 bases, the J end by 2 bases, with 17 bases between. The CDR3 has 14 residues.

This chain joins TRBV3-1 and TRBJ1-5, with D uncertain. Between the trimmed V and J ends, which lost 4 bases and 6 bases, there was a span of 10 bases. Germline CDR1 reads LGHDT; CDR2 reads YNNKEL (reference sequence). There are 13 residues in the CDR3. CDR3 in amino acids: CASSRTPGQPQHF. CDR3 in DNA: TGTGCCAGCAGCCGGACTCCGGGTCAGCCCCAGCATTTT.

Many counts were recorded for this clonotype. This chain connects TRBV4-2 to TRBJ1-4; D is uncertain. Germline assignment: CDR1 LGHNA and CDR2 YNFKEQ. V was pared by 1 base and J by 4 bases, with 7 bases between. The CDR3 is 14 amino acids. The CDR3 spells CASSQGTRNEKLFF. In nucleotides, the CDR3 is TGTGCCAGCAGCCAAGGCACGCGTAATGAAAAACTGTTTTTT.

The chain has TRBV24-1 and TRBJ2-3; 13 positions agree with TRBD2. CDR3 length: 17 amino acids. Germline V gene lookup returns CDR1 KGHDR and CDR2 SFDVKD. V lost 2 bases to trimming and J lost 3 bases; unmatched junction nucleotides: 4. The chain's CDR3 is CATSDSWTSGGTDTQYF. The CDR3 nucleotides are TGTGCCACCAGTGATTCATGGACTAGCGGGGGTACAGATACGCAGTATTTT.